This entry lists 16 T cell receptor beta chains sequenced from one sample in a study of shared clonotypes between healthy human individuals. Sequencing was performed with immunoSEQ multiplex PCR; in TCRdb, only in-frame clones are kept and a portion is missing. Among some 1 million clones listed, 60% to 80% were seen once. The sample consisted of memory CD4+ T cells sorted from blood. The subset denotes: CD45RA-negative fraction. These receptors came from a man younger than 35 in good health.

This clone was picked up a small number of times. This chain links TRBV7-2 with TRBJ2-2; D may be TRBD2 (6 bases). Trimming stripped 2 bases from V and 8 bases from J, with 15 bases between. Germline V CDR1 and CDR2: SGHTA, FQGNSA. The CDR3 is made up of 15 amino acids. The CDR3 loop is CASSLTVVGTGELFF. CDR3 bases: TGTGCCAGCAGCTTAACGGTGGTGGGGACTGGGGAGCTGTTTTTT.

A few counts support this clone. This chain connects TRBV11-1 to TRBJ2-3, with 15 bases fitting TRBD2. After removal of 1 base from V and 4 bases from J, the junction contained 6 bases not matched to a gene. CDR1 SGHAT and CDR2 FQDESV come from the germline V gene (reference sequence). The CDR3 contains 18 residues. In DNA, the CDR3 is TGTGCCAGCAGCTTAGGGACTAGCGGGGGGGGTTTTTCAGATACGCAGTATTTT. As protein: CASSLGTSGGGFSDTQYF.

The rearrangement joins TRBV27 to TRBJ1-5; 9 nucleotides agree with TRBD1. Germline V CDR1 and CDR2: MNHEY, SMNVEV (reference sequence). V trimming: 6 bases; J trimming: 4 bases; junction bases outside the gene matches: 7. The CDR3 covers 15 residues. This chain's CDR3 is CASRAGTGINQPQHF. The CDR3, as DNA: TGTGCCAGCAGGGCCGGGACAGGGATAAATCAGCCCCAGCATTTT.

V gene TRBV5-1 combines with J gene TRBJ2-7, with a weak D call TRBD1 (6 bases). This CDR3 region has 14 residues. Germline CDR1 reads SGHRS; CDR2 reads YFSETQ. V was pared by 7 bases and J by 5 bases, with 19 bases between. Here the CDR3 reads CASGQGSTAHEQYF. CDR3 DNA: TGCGCCAGCGGTCAGGGGAGCACCGCACACGAGCAGTACTTC. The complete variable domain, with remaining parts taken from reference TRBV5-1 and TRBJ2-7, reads KAGVTQTPRYLIKTRGQQVTLSCSPISGHRSVSWYQQTPGQGLQFLFEYFSETQRNKGNFPGRFSGRQFSNSRSEMNVSTLELGDSALYLCASGQGSTAHEQYFGPGTRLTVT.

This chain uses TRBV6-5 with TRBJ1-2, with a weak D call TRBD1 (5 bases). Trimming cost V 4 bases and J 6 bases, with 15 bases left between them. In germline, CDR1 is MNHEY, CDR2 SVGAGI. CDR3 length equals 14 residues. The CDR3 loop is CASSSNQGFDGYTF. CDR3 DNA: TGTGCCAGCAGTTCCAATCAGGGTTTTGATGGCTACACCTTC.

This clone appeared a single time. CDR3 bases: TGTGCCACCAGCGGTGGGGACTGGTACCAAGAGACCCAGTACTTC. Protein sequence: CATSGGDWYQETQYF. This chain joins TRBV15 and TRBJ2-5, with D perhaps matching TRBD2 (6 bases). The length of the CDR3 is 15 residues. Germline CDR1 LNHNV, CDR2 YYDKDF (reference sequence). Trimming left V 5 bases short and J 0 bases short, with 13 bases between.

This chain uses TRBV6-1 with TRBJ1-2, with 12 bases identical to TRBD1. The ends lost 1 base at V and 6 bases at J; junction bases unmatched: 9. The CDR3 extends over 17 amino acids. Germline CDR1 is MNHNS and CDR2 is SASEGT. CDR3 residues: CASSEGGTGGRKHGYTF. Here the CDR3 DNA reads TGTGCCAGCAGTGAAGGTGGGACAGGGGGCCGGAAGCATGGCTACACCTTC.

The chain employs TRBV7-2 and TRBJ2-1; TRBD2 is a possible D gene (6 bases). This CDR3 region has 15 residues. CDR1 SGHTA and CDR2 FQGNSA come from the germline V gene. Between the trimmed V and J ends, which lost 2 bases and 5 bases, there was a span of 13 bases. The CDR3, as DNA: TGTGCCAGCAGCTTAATGGGGGAGGTACACAATGAGCAGTTCTTC. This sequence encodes CASSLMGEVHNEQFF.

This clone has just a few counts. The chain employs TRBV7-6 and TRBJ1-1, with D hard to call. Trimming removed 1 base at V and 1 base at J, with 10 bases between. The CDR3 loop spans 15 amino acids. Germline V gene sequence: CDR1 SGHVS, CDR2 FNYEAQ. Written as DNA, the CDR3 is TGTGCCAGCAGCTTAGACTCCATGGCGAACACTGAAGCTTTCTTT. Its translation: CASSLDSMANTEAFF.

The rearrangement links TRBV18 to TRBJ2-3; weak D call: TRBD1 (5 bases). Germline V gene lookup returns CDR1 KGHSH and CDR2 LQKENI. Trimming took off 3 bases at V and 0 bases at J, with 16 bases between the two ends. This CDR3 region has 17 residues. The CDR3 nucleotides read TGTGCCAGCTCACCGGAACTGGGGCTAACTAGCACAGATACGCAGTATTTT. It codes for CASSPELGLTSTDTQYF.

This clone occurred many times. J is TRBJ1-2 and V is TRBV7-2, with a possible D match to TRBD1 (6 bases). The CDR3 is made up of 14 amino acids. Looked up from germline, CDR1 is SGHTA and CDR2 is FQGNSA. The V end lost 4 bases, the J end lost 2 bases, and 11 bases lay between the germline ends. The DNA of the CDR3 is TGTGCCAGCAGCTCCAGGGGTGCCAACTATGGCTACACCTTC. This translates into CASSSRGANYGYTF.

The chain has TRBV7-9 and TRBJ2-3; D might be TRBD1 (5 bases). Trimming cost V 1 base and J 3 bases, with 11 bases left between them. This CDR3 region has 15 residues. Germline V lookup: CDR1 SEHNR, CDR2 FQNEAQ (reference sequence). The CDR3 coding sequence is TGTGCCAGCAGCTTAGGGGGCCTAGGTACAGATACGCAGTATTTT. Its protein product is CASSLGGLGTDTQYF.

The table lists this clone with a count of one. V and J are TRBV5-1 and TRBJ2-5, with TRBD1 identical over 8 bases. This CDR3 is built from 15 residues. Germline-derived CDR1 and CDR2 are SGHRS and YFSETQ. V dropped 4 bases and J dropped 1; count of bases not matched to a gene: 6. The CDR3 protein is CASSRVDRAQETQYF. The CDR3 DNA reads TGCGCCAGCAGCCGTGTGGACAGGGCCCAAGAGACCCAGTACTTC.

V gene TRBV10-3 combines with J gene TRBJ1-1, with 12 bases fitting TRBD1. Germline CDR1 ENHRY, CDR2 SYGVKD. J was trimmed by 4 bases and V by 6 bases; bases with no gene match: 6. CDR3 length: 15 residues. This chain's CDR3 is CAIRSSGQGATEAFF. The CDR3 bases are TGTGCCATCAGGTCATCGGGACAGGGGGCCACTGAAGCTTTCTTT.

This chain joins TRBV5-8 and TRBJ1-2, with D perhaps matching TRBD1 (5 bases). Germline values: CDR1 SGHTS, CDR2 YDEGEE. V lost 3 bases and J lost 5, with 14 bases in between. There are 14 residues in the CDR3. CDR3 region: CASSSPLGPYGYTF. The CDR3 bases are TGTGCCAGCAGCTCCCCGTTGGGACCTTATGGCTACACCTTC.

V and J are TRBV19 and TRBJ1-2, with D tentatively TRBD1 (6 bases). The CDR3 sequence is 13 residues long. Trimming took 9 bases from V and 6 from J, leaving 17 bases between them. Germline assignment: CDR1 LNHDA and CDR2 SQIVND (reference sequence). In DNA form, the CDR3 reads TGTGCCAGCCAGCCCATAGGGGGGAATGGCTACACCTTC. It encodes CASQPIGGNGYTF.